This TCR beta chain was captured by sequencing in a study of blood T cell repertoires in COVID-19. Study overall: Acute-phase and convalescent COVID-19 samples originated in the United States, Italy and Spain. PBMCs, B-cell-depleted T cells, or T cells provided the cDNA or gDNA that made up the material.

The ends were cut back, 5 bases at V and 0 bases at J, with 11 bases in the middle. The CDR3 has 14 residues. In germline, CDR1 is SGHRS, CDR2 YFSETQ. Methods used by the authors: Reference gene primer amplification yielded estimated nucleated cell counts. Method: immunoSEQ multiplex PCR; TCRdb's copy keeps in-frame clones and lacks some. D and trimming come from the DNA, and the V and J calls and clone size come from that table. Here the sample spans some 200,000 clones, about 81% being singletons. The sample holds a few counts of this clone. This chain connects TRBV5-1 to TRBJ1-1, with unresolved D. Sequencing input: peripheral blood. The TCR was taken from a woman in her 70s with COVID-19, enrolled during active disease. The CDR3 DNA reads TGCGCCAGCAGTAACAAGCGAATGAACACTGAAGCTTTCTTT. Translation gives CASSNKRMNTEAFF.